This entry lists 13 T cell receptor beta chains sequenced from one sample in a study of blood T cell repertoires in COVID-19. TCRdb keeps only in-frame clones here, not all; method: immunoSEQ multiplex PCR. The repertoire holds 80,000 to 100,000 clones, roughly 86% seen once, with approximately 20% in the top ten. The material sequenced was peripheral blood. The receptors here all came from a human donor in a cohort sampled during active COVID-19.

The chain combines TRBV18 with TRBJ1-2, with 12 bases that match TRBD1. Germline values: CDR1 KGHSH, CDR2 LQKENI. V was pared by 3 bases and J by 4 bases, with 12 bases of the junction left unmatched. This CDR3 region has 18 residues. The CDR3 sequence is CASSPSRDRGRLGYGYTF. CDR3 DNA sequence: TGTGCCAGCTCACCCTCGAGGGACAGGGGGCGTTTGGGCTATGGCTACACCTTC.

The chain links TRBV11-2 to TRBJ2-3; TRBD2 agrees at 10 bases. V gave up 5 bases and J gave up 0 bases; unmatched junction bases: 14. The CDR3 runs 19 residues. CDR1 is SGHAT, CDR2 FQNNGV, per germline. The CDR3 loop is CASSPWGTSGVSSTDTQYF. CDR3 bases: TGTGCCAGCAGCCCGTGGGGCACTAGCGGGGTTTCTAGCACAGATACGCAGTATTTT.

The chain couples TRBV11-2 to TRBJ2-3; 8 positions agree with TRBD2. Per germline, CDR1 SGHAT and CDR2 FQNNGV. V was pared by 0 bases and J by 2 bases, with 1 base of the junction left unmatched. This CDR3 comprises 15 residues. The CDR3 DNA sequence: TGTGCCAGCAGCTTAGAAGCGGGAGACACAGATACGCAGTATTTT. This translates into CASSLEAGDTDTQYF.

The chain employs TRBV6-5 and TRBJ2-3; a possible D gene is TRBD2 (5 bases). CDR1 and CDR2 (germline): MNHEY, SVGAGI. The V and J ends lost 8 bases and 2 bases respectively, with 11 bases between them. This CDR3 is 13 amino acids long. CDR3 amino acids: CASRLAITDTQYF. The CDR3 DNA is TGTGCCAGCCGCCTAGCTATCACAGATACGCAGTATTTT.

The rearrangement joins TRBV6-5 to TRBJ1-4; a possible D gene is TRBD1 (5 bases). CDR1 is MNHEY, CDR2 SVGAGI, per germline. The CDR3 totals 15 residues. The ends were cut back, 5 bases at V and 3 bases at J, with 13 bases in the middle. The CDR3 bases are TGTGCCAGCAGTAACGGACATCTCGCTAATGAAAAACTGTTTTTT. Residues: CASSNGHLANEKLFF.

The CDR3 sequence is CASRSKQGYTGELFF. CDR3 coding DNA: TGTGCCAGCAGATCCAAACAGGGATACACCGGGGAGCTGTTTTTT. V gene TRBV7-2 combines with J gene TRBJ2-2, with D maybe TRBD1 (6 bases). CDR1 SGHTA and CDR2 FQGNSA come from the germline V gene. This CDR3 contains 15 residues. Trimming removed 6 bases at V and 3 bases at J, with 14 bases between.

The DNA of the CDR3 is TGTGCTAGTGCCCAACTGAGTCCAAACACCGGGGAGCTGTTTTTT. This gives the protein CASAQLSPNTGELFF. V usage is TRBV12-5 and J usage is TRBJ2-2; unclear D gene. Germline CDR1 reads LGHNT; CDR2 reads FRNRAP. Trimming removed 7 bases from V and 2 bases from J, with 14 bases in between. The CDR3 length is 15 residues.

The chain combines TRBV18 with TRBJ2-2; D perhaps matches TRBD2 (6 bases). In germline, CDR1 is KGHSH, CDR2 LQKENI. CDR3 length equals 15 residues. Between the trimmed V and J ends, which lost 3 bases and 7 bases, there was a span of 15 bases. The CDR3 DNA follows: TGTGCCAGCTCACCGCGGGACCCCGGCGGCGGGGAGCTGTTTTTT. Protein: CASSPRDPGGGELFF. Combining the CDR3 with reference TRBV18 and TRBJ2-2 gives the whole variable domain NAGVMQNPRHLVRRRGQEARLRCSPMKGHSHVYWYRQLPEEGLKFMVYLQKENIIDESGMPKERFSAEFPKEGPSILRIQQVVRGDSAAYFCASSPRDPGGGELFFGEGSRLTVL.

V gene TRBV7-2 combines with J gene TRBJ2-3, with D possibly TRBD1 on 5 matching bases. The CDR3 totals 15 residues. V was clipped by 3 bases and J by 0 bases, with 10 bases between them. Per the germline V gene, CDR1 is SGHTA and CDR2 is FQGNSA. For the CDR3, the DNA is TGTGCCAGCAGCTTGAGGACACTTAGCACAGATACGCAGTATTTT. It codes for CASSLRTLSTDTQYF.

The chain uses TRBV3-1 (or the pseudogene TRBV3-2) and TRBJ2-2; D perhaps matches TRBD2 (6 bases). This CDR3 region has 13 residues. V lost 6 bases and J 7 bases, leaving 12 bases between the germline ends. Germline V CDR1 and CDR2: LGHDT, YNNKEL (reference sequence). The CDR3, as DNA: TGTGCCAGCAGGCAACGGGAGATCGGGGAGCTGTTTTTT. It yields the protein CASRQREIGELFF.

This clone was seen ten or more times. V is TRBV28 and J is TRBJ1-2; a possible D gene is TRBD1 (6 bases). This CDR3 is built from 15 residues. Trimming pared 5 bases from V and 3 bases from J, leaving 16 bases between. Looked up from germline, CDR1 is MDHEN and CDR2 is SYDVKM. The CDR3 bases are TGTGCCAGCAGTCCCCTGGGGGGGGCGCACTATGGCTACACCTTC. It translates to CASSPLGGAHYGYTF.

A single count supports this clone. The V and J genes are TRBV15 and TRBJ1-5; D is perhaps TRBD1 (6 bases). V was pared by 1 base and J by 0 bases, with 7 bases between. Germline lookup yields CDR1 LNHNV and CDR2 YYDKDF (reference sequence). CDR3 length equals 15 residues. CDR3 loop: CATSRGTDSNQPQHF. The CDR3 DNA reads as TGTGCCACCAGCAGAGGGACAGATAGCAATCAGCCCCAGCATTTT.

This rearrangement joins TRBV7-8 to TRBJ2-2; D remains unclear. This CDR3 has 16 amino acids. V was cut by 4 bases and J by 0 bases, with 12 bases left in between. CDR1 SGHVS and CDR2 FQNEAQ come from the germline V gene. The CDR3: CASSSIRVANTGELFF. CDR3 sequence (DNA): TGTGCCAGCAGCTCCATTCGGGTCGCGAACACCGGGGAGCTGTTTTTT.